One and the same sample provided the 27 T cell receptor beta chains below, sequenced in a study of CD8+ T cells in alopecia areata. RNA extraction was followed by reverse transcription into cDNA, which acted as the sequencing template. The data were produced by immunoSEQ multiplex PCR, yet TCRdb's version contains in-frame clones alone and is incomplete. This table has about 140,000 clones, roughly four fifths appearing once. This sample's treatment: oral pan-JAK inhibitor, 5-10 mg twice daily. The sequenced sample was CD8+ T cells sorted from blood, obtained at week 4, from a patient treated with tofacitinib. The source of these receptors is a human donor with alopecia areata.

The genes are TRBV19 and TRBJ2-2, with 16 bases matching TRBD2. V dropped 10 bases and J dropped 11; count of bases not matched to a gene: 19. CDR3 length: 18 amino acids. Looked up from germline, CDR1 is LNHDA and CDR2 is SQIVND (reference sequence). The CDR3 DNA follows: TGTGCCACAAAAACCCCCGGGACTAGCGGGGGGGCGGTTGAAGAGCTGTTTTTT. It codes for CATKTPGTSGGAVEELFF.

In this sample, this clone turned up a few times. The genes are TRBV4-1 and TRBJ2-7, with D possibly being TRBD2 (6 bases). Deletions cut 1 base from V and 1 base from J, with 20 bases between. Germline CDR1 and CDR2: MGHRA and YSYEKL. The CDR3 covers 18 residues. CDR3 protein: CASSQALAIESVSYEQYF. CDR3 DNA: TGCGCCAGCAGCCAAGCACTAGCTATTGAGTCTGTGTCCTACGAGCAGTACTTC.

This chain joins TRBV12-5 and TRBJ2-2; D is unclear. The CDR3 consists of 15 residues. The V gene's germline CDR1 is LGHNT and CDR2 FRNRAP. V lost 0 bases and J 7 bases, leaving 12 bases between the germline ends. The CDR3: CASGLVLRDIGELFF. The CDR3 nucleotides read TGTGCTAGTGGTTTGGTACTGCGAGATATCGGGGAGCTGTTTTTT.

The genes are TRBV21-1 and TRBJ2-2; TRBD2 was called by the table and not checked on the DNA. TRBV21-1 is given as a pseudogene. This CDR3 is built from 16 residues. CDR3 DNA: TGTGCCAGCAGCAAACGGGGGAGGGTTGAGACCGGGGAGCTGTTTTTT. Amino acid sequence: CASSKRGRVETGELFF.

The V call is TRBV9, the J call TRBJ2-7; 9 bases line up with TRBD1. The CDR3 loop spans 14 amino acids. J was trimmed by 4 bases and V by 4 bases; bases with no gene match: 6. Germline CDR1 is SGDLS and CDR2 is YYNGEE. The CDR3 protein is CASSPRDRVYEQYF. CDR3 nucleotides: TGTGCCAGCAGCCCACGGGACAGGGTGTACGAGCAGTACTTC.

V and J are TRBV6-6 and TRBJ2-7; TRBD1 is a possible D gene (5 bases). CDR1 and CDR2 (germline): MNHNY, SVGAGI (reference sequence). The CDR3 is made up of 14 amino acids. Trimming removed 8 bases at V and 2 bases at J, with 16 bases between. CDR3 sequence: CASGPLGRAYEQYF. In DNA form, the CDR3 reads TGTGCCAGCGGCCCCTTGGGCAGGGCCTACGAGCAGTACTTC.

This chain joins TRBV10-3 and TRBJ2-7, with TRBD1 matching over 7 bases. V was pared by 8 bases and J by 4 bases, with 8 bases of the junction left unmatched. CDR3 length equals 13 residues. Germline V gene data show CDR1 as ENHRY and CDR2 as SYGVKD. This chain's CDR3 is CAIGGQLTYEQYF. The DNA for the CDR3 is TGTGCCATCGGGGGACAGCTTACTTACGAGCAGTACTTC.

The chain combines TRBV4-1 with TRBJ2-7; weak D call: TRBD2 (6 bases). Trimming shortened V by 4 bases and J by 6 bases, and 19 bases separated the two germline ends. The CDR3 has 15 residues. The germline CDR1 and CDR2 sequences are MGHRA and YSYEKL. Here the CDR3 reads CASSPGGARSSEQYF. CDR3 nucleotides: TGCGCCAGCAGCCCCGGAGGGGCCCGTTCCAGCGAGCAGTACTTC.

The chain combines TRBV27 with TRBJ2-1, with a possible D match to TRBD2 (6 bases). With 6 bases removed from V and 7 bases from J, the gap between germline ends came to 13 bases. The CDR3 sequence is 13 residues long. Germline assignment: CDR1 MNHEY and CDR2 SMNVEV (reference sequence). For the CDR3, the DNA is TGTGCCAGCAGCGAAGGAGGGAGGAATGAGCAGTTCTTC. Translation gives CASSEGGRNEQFF.

This rearrangement joins TRBV29-1 to TRBJ2-1; D could derive from TRBD1 or TRBD2 (5 bases each). V gave up 3 bases and J gave up 0 bases, with 12 bases separating them. The CDR3 runs 15 residues. The germline CDR1 and CDR2 sequences are SQVTM and ANQGSEA. The CDR3 sequence: CSVDLRDGSYNEQFF. CDR3 sequence (DNA): TGCAGCGTTGACCTCCGGGACGGCTCCTACAATGAGCAGTTCTTC.

The chain is built from TRBV7-9 and TRBJ1-2, with TRBD1 matching 9 bases. The CDR3 is made up of 15 amino acids. Germline V lookup: CDR1 SEHNR, CDR2 FQNEAQ (reference sequence). V was pared by 5 bases and J by 3 bases, with 7 bases of the junction left unmatched. The CDR3 sequence: CASSGATGGDYGYTF. CDR3 nucleotide sequence: TGTGCCAGCAGCGGAGCGACAGGGGGTGACTATGGCTACACCTTC.

The rearrangement uses TRBV29-1 and TRBJ2-7; weak D call: TRBD2 (6 bases). This CDR3 spans 15 amino acids. Trimming took 0 bases from V and 6 from J, leaving 18 bases between them. Germline V gene sequence: CDR1 SQVTM, CDR2 ANQGSEA. CDR3 region: CSVEDGTGVSGEQYF. CDR3 DNA sequence: TGCAGCGTTGAAGATGGGACGGGGGTCAGTGGCGAGCAGTACTTC.

This chain links TRBV9 with TRBJ1-5; possibly TRBD1 for D (6 bases). V lost 4 bases, J lost 7 bases, and 12 bases lay in between. The CDR3 runs 13 residues. The V gene's germline CDR1 is SGDLS and CDR2 YYNGEE. This chain's CDR3 is CASSPGGAQPQHF. The CDR3 nucleotides read TGTGCCAGCAGCCCCGGGGGGGCGCAGCCCCAGCATTTT.

This chain links TRBV5-6 with TRBJ1-5; D may be TRBD1 (5 bases). The CDR3 has 15 amino acids. Looked up from germline, CDR1 is SGHDT and CDR2 is YYEEEE. With 1 base removed from V and 3 bases from J, the gap between germline ends came to 11 bases. The CDR3 coding sequence is TGTGCCAGCAGCTTGCTCGGGGCTTACAATCAGCCCCAGCATTTT. Translated: CASSLLGAYNQPQHF.

The gene calls are TRBV27 and TRBJ1-5; maybe TRBD1 (6 bases). This CDR3 contains 15 residues. Germline V gives CDR1 MNHEY, CDR2 SMNVEV (reference sequence). V lost 4 bases and J 3 bases, leaving 13 bases between the germline ends. The CDR3 region is CASSSDSLLNQPQHF. As DNA, the CDR3 is TGTGCCAGCAGTTCGGACAGCCTCCTCAATCAGCCCCAGCATTTT.

Only a few counts were recorded for this clone. The chain links TRBV6-5 to TRBJ2-7; 8 bases match TRBD1. The CDR3 contains 14 residues. CDR1 and CDR2 (germline): MNHEY, SVGAGI. V lost 2 bases and J lost 5; bases outside the gene matches: 5. CDR3 DNA: TGTGCCAGCAGTTACCGACCGACAGGGGACGAGCAGTACTTC. Protein: CASSYRPTGDEQYF.

V usage is TRBV2 and J usage is TRBJ1-3; D uncertain. Germline loops: CDR1 SNHLY, CDR2 FYNNEI. This CDR3 has 19 residues. Trimming pared 0 bases from V and 0 bases from J, leaving 18 bases between. The CDR3 DNA reads as TGTGCCAGCAGTGAAGCGCACCCCTTGGTCTCGCGCTCTGGAAACACCATATATTTT. This codes for CASSEAHPLVSRSGNTIYF.

The chain joins TRBV6-5 to TRBJ2-3; 15 bases match TRBD2. Germline CDR1 reads MNHEY; CDR2 reads SVGAGI. Trimming took 8 bases from V and 3 from J; bases not matched to a gene: 3. The CDR3 totals 15 residues. Here the CDR3 DNA reads TGTGCCAGCGGGACTAGCGGGGGGTTGACAGATACGCAGTATTTT. Protein sequence: CASGTSGGLTDTQYF.

The chain carries TRBV4-1 and TRBJ2-7; TRBD1 aligns across 8 bases. Germline-derived CDR1 and CDR2 are MGHRA and YSYEKL. The CDR3 contains 15 residues. J gave up 0 bases and V 4 bases, and 5 bases lay outside the gene matches. The CDR3 coding sequence is TGCGCCAGCAGCCTTCGACAGGGGAGCTCCTACGAGCAGTACTTC. As protein: CASSLRQGSSYEQYF.

V is TRBV9 and J is TRBJ1-4, with D tentatively TRBD1 (5 bases). This CDR3 contains 15 residues. Germline V lookup: CDR1 SGDLS, CDR2 YYNGEE. Between the trimmed V and J ends, which lost 0 bases and 1 base, there was a span of 7 bases. The CDR3 region is CASSVVGGTNEKLFF. CDR3 DNA sequence: TGTGCCAGCAGCGTAGTCGGGGGAACTAATGAAAAACTGTTTTTT.

CDR3 sequence: CASSQVLEVRETQYF. The CDR3 bases are TGCGCCAGCAGCCAAGTACTAGAAGTACGGGAGACCCAGTACTTC. The chain joins TRBV4-3 to TRBJ2-5, with TRBD2 as a possible D gene (5 bases). CDR1 and CDR2 from the germline V gene are LGHNA and YSLEER. Trimming took off 1 base at V and 5 bases at J, with 14 bases between the two ends. CDR3 length equals 15 residues.

This chain joins TRBV7-2 and TRBJ2-7, with 9 positions matching TRBD2. This CDR3 region has 13 residues. Germline V gene lookup returns CDR1 SGHTA and CDR2 FQGNSA. Trimming removed 1 base from V and 5 bases from J; junction bases left unmatched: 0. The CDR3 nucleotides read TGTGCCAGCAGCTTAGAGCGGGGGGACGAGCAGTACTTC. Its protein product is CASSLERGDEQYF.

This clone was seen a handful of times. The rearrangement links TRBV25-1 to TRBJ2-1, with a possible D match to TRBD1 (7 bases). Trimming stripped 9 bases from V and 1 base from J, with 13 bases between. The CDR3 is 14 residues long. CDR1 MGHDK and CDR2 SYGVNS come from the germline V gene. The CDR3 loop reads CARKSGGSYNEQFF. The CDR3 bases are TGTGCCAGAAAGTCAGGGGGGTCCTACAATGAGCAGTTCTTC. Looking up the rest from reference TRBV25-1 and TRBJ2-1 gives the full variable domain: EADIYQTPRYLVIGTGKKITLECSQTMGHDKMYWYQQDPGMELHLIHYSYGVNSTEKGDLSSESTVSRIRTEHFPLTLESARPSHTSQYLCARKSGGSYNEQFFGPGTRLTVL.

V gene TRBV11-2 combines with J gene TRBJ2-2; unclear D gene. Trimming took off 8 bases at V and 8 bases at J, with 18 bases between the two ends. CDR3 length: 14 residues. In germline, CDR1 is SGHAT, CDR2 FQNNGV. The CDR3 nucleotides read TGTGCCAGCGTTGGTCCGAGCACCAAGGGGGAGCTGTTTTTT. This translates into CASVGPSTKGELFF. The complete variable domain, with remaining parts taken from reference TRBV11-2 and TRBJ2-2, reads EAGVAQSPRYKIIEKRQSVAFWCNPISGHATLYWYQQILGQGPKLLIQFQNNGVVDDSQLPKDRFSAERLKGVDSTLKIQPAKLEDSAVYLCASVGPSTKGELFFGEGSRLTVL.

The V call is TRBV30, the J call TRBJ1-2; TRBD1 agrees at 7 bases. CDR1 and CDR2 from the germline V gene are GTSNPN and SVGIG (reference sequence). This CDR3 comprises 14 residues. V was pared by 4 bases and J by 1 base, with 6 bases of the junction left unmatched. CDR3 sequence: CAWTHRGYNYGYTF. The CDR3 region has the DNA TGTGCCTGGACTCACAGGGGATATAACTATGGCTACACCTTC.

V usage is TRBV2 and J usage is TRBJ2-7; the D is unclear. The V end was cut by 3 bases, the J end by 1 base, with 7 bases between. There are 13 residues in the CDR3. CDR1 SNHLY and CDR2 FYNNEI come from the germline V gene. CDR3 bases: TGTGCCAGCAGTGAGGCGATGTCCTACGAGCAGTACTTC. This gives the protein CASSEAMSYEQYF.

Only a few counts were recorded for this clone. The chain employs TRBV25-1 and TRBJ2-3; a possible D gene is TRBD2 (6 bases). Germline lookup yields CDR1 MGHDK and CDR2 SYGVNS. There are 17 residues in the CDR3. Trimming stripped 4 bases from V and 2 bases from J, with 19 bases between. The CDR3 nucleotides are TGTGCCAGCAGTGGGGTGGAACGGGACTTAACCACAGATACGCAGTATTTT. It is translated as CASSGVERDLTTDTQYF.